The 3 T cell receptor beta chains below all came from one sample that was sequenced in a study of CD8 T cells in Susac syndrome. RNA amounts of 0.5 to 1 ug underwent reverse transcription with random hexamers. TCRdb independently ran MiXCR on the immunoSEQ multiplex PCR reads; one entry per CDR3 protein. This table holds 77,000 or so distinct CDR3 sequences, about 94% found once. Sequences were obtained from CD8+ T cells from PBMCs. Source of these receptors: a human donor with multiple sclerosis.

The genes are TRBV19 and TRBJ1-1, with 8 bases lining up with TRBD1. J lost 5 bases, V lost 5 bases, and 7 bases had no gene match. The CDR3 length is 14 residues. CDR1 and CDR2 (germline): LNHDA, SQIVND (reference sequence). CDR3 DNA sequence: TGTGCCAGTAGTGTTCCAGGGGGCGTGACTGAAGCTTTCTTT. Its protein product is CASSVPGGVTEAFF.

Here the CDR3 reads CASSIGPGLSYEQYF. Here the CDR3 DNA reads TGTGCCAGTAGTATAGGGCCGGGACTTTCCTACGAGCAGTACTTC. This sequence joins TRBV19 and TRBJ2-7; D possibly corresponds to TRBD2 (6 bases). The CDR3 has 15 amino acids. In germline, CDR1 is LNHDA, CDR2 SQIVND (reference sequence). V was pared by 1 base and J by 1 base, with 11 bases between.

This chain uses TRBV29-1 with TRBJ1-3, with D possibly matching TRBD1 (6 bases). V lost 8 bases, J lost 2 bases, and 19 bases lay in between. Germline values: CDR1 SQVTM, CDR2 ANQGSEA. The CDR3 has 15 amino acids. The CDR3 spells CSTHRLQGAGNTIYF. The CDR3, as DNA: TGCAGCACTCACAGGCTACAGGGTGCTGGAAACACCATATATTTT.